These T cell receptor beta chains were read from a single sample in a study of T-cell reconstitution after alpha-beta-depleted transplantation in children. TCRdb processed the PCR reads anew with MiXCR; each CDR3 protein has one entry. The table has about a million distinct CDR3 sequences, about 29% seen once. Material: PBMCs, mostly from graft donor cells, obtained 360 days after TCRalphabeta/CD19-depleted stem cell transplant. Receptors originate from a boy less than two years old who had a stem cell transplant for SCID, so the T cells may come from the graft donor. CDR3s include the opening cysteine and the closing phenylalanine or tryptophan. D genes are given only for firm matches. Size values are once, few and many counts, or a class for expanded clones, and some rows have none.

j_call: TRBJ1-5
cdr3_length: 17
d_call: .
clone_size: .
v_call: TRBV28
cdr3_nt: TGTGCCAGCAGTTTGGGGGTGAGGGGATGGAGCAATCAGCCCCAGCATTTT
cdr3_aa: CASSLGVRGWSNQPQHF

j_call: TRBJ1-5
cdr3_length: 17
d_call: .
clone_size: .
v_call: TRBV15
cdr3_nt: TGTGCCACCTTACTAGTGAACCGGTCCCCTAGCAATCAGCCCCAGCATTTT
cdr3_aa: CATLLVNRSPSNQPQHF

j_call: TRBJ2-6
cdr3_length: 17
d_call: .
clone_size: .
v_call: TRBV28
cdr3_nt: TGTGCCAGCAGTTTATACGGGAATACGGGGCCTTACAACGTCCTGACTTTC
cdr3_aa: CASSLYGNTGPYNVLTF

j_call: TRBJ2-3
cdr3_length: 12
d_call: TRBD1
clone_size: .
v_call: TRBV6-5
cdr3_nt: TGTGCCAGCATAACCCCCACAGGGGAGCAGTATTTT
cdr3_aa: CASITPTGEQYF

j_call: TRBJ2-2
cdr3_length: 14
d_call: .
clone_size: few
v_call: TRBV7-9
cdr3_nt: TGTGCCAGCAGCTTTCCCGCGAACACCGGGGAGCTGTTTTTT
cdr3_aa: CASSFPANTGELFF

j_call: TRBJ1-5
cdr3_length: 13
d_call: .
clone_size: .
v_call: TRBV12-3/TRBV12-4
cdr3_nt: TGTGCCAGCAGTTTAAGAGGGGTCGGGACCCAGCATTTT
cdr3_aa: CASSLRGVGTQHF

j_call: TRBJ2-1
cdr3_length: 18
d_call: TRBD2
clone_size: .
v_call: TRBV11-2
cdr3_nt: TGTGCCAGCAGCGGCGACTCGACTAGCGGGGTTTCGTTCAATGAGCAGTTCTTC
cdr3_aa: CASSGDSTSGVSFNEQFF

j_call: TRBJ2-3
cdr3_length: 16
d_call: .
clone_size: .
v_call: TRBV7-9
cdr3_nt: TGTGCCAGCAGCTTAGTTGAGCGGGCGGACACAGATACGCAGTATTTT
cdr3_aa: CASSLVERADTDTQYF

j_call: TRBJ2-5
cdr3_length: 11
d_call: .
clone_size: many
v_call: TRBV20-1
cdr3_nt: TGCAGTGCTAGCCGGGGGTGGGCCCAGTACTTC
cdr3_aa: CSASRGWAQYF

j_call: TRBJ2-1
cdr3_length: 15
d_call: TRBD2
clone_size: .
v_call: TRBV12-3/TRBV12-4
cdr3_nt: TGTGCCACCAGTTTAGGGACTAGTTTCTTCAATGAGCAGTTCTTC
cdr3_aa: CATSLGTSFFNEQFF

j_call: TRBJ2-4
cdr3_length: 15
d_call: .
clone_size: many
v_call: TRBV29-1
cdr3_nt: TGCAGCGTGACCCCGAATACTATAGCCAAAAACATTCAGTACTTC
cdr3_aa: CSVTPNTIAKNIQYF

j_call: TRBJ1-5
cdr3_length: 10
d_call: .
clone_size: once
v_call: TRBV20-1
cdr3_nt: TGCAGTGCTCCTTGGCCGCCCCAGCATTTT
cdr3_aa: CSAPWPPQHF

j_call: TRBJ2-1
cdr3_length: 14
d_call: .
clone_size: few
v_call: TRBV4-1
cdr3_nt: TGCGCCAGCAGCCAAGGTTGGGGGCTCGATGAGCAGTTCTTC
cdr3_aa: CASSQGWGLDEQFF

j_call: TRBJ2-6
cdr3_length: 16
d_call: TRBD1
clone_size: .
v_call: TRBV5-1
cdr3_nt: TGCGCCAGCAGCACTGGGACAGCCTCTGGGGCCAACGTCCTGACTTTC
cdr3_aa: CASSTGTASGANVLTF

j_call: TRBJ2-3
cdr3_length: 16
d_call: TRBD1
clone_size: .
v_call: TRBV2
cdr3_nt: TGTGCCAGCTGTGGGACAGGTGCTTTTAGCACAGATACGCAGTATTTT
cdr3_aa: CASCGTGAFSTDTQYF

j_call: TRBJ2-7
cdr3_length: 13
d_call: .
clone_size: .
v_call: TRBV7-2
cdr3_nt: TGTGCCAGCAGCGCTGGGTCGGGGCCCGAGCAGTACTTC
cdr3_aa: CASSAGSGPEQYF

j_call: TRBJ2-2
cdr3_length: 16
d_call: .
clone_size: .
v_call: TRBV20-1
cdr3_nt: TGCAGTGCCATCCCTAGCGCGCTAGGCCCTAATGGGGAGCTGTTTTTT
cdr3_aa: CSAIPSALGPNGELFF

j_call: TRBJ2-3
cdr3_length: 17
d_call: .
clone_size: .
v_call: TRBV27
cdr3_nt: TGTGCCAGCAGTGCGGCTCGGACATACTTTTTCCACGATACGCAGTATTTT
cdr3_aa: CASSAARTYFFHDTQYF

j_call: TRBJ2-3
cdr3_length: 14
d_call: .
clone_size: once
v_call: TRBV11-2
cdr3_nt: TGTGCCAGCAGCCCCCTAGGAGACGCATATACGCAGTATTTT
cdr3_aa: CASSPLGDAYTQYF

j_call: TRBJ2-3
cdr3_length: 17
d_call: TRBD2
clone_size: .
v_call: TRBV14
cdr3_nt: TGTGCCAGCAGCCAAGGGCCTAGCGGGGGGGCCCTGGATACGCAGTATTTT
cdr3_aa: CASSQGPSGGALDTQYF

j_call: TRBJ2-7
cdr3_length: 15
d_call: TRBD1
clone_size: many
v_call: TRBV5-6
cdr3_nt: TGTGCCAGCAGCTTTGACAGGGGCCCCACCTACGAGCAGTACTTC
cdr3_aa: CASSFDRGPTYEQYF

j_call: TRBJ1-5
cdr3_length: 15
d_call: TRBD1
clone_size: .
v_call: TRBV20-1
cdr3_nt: TGCAGTGCAGCGACCCAGGGGGAAAGCAATCAGCCCCAGCATTTT
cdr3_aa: CSAATQGESNQPQHF

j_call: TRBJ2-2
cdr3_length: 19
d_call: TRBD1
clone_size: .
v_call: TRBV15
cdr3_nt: TGTGCCACCAGCAGAGGAACAGGGGGACCCGACCGAAGCACCGGGGAGCTGTTTTTT
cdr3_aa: CATSRGTGGPDRSTGELFF

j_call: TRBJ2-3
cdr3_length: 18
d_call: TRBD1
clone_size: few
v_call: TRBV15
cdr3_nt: TGTGCCACCAGCAGAGCCTATACCGGGACAGGGGGCCCAGATACGCAGTATTTT
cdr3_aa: CATSRAYTGTGGPDTQYF

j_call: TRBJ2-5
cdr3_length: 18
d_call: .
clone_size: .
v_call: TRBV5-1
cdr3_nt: TGCGCCAGCGGCTTGGGCCATCTTACAGGGACCCAAGAACGGACCCAGTACTTC
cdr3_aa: CASGLGHLTGTQERTQYF

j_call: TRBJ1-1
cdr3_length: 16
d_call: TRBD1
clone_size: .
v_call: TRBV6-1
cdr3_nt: TGTGCCAGCAGGTCCCCAGGGGGAAGCATGAACACTGAAGCTTTCTTT
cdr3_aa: CASRSPGGSMNTEAFF

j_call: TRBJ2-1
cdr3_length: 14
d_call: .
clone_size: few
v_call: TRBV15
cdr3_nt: TGTGCCACCAGCGCCGTGAAGGTCAGCAATGAGCAGTTCTTC
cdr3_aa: CATSAVKVSNEQFF

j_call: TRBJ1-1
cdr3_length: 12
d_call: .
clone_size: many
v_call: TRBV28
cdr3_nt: TGTGCCAGCAGTTATCAGGGGATGGGAGCTTTCTTT
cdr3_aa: CASSYQGMGAFF

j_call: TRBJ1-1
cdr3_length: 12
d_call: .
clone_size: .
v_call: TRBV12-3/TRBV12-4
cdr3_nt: TGTGCCAGCAGTTGGTTAGGGGTTGAAGCTTTCTTT
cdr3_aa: CASSWLGVEAFF

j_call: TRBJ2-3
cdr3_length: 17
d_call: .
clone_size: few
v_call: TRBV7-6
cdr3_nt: TGTGCCAGCAGCCGGGGATTGTCGGGGCTCAGCACAGATACGCAGTATTTT
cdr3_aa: CASSRGLSGLSTDTQYF

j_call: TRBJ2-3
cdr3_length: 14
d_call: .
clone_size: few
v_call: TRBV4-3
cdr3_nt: TGCGCCAGCTCCTTCGGCAGGGAGGCAGATACGCAGTATTTT
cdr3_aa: CASSFGREADTQYF

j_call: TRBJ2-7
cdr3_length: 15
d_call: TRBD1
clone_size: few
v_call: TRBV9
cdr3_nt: TGTGCCAGCAGCGTAGCGGGACAGGGTTTGTACGAGCAGTACTTC
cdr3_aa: CASSVAGQGLYEQYF

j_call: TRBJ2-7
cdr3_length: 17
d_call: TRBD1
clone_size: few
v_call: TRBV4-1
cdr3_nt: TGCGCCAGCAGCCAAGGTTTCCGGACAGGCGAATCCTACGAGCAGTACTTC
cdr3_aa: CASSQGFRTGESYEQYF

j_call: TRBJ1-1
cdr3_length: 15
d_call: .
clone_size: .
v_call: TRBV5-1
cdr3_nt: TGCGCCAGCAGCCCGGACGTCGGCTCGCTCACTGAAGCTTTCTTT
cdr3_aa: CASSPDVGSLTEAFF

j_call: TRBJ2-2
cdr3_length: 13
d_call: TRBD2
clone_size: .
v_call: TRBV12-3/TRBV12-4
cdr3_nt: TGTGCCAGCACGGGACTAGCGATAGGGGAGCTGTTTTTT
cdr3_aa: CASTGLAIGELFF

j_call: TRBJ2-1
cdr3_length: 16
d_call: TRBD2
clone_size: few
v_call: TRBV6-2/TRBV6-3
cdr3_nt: TGTGCCAGCAGTTTGATACTAGCGGGACCCTACAATGAGCAGTTCTTC
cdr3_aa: CASSLILAGPYNEQFF

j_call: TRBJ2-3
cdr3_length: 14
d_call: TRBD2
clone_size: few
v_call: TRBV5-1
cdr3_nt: TGCGCCAGCAAAACTAGCGGGGGCGCAGATACGCAGTATTTT
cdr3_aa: CASKTSGGADTQYF

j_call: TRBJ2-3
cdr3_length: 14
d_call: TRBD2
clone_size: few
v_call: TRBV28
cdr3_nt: TGTGCCAGCAGTTCGCGGGGGGGCCCAAATACGCAGTATTTT
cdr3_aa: CASSSRGGPNTQYF

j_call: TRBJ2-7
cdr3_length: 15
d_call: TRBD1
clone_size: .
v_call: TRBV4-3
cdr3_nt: TGCGCCAGCAGCCGAGGGACAGGGGGTGCCTACGAGCAGTACTTC
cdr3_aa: CASSRGTGGAYEQYF

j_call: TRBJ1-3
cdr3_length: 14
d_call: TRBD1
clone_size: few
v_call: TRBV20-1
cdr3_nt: TGCAGTGCTAGAGTAGGGACAGGGAAGGTGACCATATATTTT
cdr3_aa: CSARVGTGKVTIYF

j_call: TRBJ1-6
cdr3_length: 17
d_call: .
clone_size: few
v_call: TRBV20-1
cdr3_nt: TGCAGTGCTAGAGCTGGCATAACCTTCTCCTATAATTCACCCCTCCACTTT
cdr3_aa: CSARAGITFSYNSPLHF

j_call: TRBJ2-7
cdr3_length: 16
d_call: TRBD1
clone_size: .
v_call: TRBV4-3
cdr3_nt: TGCGCCAGCAGCCAAGATACTGGACAGGGGGCCTACGAGCAGTACTTC
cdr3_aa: CASSQDTGQGAYEQYF

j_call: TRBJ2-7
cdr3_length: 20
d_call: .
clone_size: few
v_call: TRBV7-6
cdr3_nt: TGTGCCAGCAGCTTAATGCCCGGGGGACAGACCCTCTCGGGCTCCTACGAGCAGTACTTC
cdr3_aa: CASSLMPGGQTLSGSYEQYF

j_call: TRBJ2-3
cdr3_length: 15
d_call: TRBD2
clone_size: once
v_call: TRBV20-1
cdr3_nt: TGCAGTGCTAAGGCGACTAGCGGGGACGGGGATACGCAGTATTTT
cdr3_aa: CSAKATSGDGDTQYF

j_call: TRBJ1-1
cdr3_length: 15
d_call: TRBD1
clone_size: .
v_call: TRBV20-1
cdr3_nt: TGCAGTGCTAGCGACAGGGGCCGCATGAACACTGAAGCTTTCTTT
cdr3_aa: CSASDRGRMNTEAFF

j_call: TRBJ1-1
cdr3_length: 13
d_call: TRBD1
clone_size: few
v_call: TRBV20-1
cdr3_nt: TGCAGTGCCCACCGGGACAGGGGCACTGAAGCTTTCTTT
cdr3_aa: CSAHRDRGTEAFF

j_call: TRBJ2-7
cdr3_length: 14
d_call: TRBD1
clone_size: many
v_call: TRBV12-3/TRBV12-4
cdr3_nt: TGTGCCAGCAGTAGCCGGGACAGAAGCTACGAGCAGTACTTC
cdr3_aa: CASSSRDRSYEQYF

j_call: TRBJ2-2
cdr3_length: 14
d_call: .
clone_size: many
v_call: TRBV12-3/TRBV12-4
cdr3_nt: TGTGCCAGCAGTTTACTACAGGGCACCGGGGAGCTGTTTTTT
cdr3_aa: CASSLLQGTGELFF

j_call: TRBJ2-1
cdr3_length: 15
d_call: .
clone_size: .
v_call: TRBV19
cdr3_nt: TGTGCCAGTAGTCGGGGAAAATTCGCCTACAATGAGCAGTTCTTC
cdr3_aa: CASSRGKFAYNEQFF

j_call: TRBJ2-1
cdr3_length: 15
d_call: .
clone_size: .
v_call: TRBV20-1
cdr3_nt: TGCAGTGCTAGAGGTGGGCCAGGGAGAGGCAATGAGCAGTTCTTC
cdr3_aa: CSARGGPGRGNEQFF